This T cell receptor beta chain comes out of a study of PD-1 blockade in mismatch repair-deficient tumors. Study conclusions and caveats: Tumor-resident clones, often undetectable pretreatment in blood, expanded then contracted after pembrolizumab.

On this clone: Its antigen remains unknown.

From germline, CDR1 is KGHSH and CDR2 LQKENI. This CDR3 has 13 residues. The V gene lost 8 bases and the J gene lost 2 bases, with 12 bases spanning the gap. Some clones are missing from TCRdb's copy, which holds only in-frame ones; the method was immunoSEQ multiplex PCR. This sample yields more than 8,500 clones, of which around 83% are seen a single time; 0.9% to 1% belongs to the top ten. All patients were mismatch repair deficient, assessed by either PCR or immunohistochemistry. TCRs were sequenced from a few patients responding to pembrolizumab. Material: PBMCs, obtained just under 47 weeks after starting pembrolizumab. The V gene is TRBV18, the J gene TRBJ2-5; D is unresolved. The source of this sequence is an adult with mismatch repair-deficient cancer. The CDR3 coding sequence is TGTGCCAGCCTCCCCAATAGACAAGAGACCCAGTACTTC. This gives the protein CASLPNRQETQYF. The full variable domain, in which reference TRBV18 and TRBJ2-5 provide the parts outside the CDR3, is NAGVMQNPRHLVRRRGQEARLRCSPMKGHSHVYWYRQLPEEGLKFMVYLQKENIIDESGMPKERFSAEFPKEGPSILRIQQVVRGDSAAYFCASLPNRQETQYFGPGTRLLVL.